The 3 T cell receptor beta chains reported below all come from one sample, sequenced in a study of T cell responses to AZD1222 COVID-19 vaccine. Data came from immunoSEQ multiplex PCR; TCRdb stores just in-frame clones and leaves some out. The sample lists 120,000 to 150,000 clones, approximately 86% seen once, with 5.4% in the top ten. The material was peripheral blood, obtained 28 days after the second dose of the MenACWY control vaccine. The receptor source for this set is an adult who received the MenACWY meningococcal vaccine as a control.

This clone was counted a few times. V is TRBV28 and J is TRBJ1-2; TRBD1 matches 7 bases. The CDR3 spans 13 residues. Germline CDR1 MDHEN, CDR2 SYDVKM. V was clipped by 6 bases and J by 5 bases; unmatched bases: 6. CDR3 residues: CASRAGGQYGYTF. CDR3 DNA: TGTGCCAGCAGGGCGGGGGGACAGTATGGCTACACCTTC.

The CDR3: CASSLELRDTEAFF. CDR3 in DNA: TGTGCCAGCAGCTTAGAACTAAGGGACACTGAAGCTTTCTTT. V and J are TRBV7-9 and TRBJ1-1; D uncertain. This CDR3 region has 14 residues. Trimming removed 1 base from V and 3 bases from J, with 9 bases in between. The V gene's germline CDR1 is SEHNR and CDR2 FQNEAQ (reference sequence).

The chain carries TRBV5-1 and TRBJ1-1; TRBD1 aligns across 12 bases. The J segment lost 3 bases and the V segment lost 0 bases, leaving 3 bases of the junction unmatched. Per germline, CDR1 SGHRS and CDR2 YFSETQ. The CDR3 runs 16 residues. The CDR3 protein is CASSLGGQGADTEAFF. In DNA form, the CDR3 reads TGCGCCAGCAGCTTGGGGGGACAGGGGGCCGACACTGAAGCTTTCTTT.